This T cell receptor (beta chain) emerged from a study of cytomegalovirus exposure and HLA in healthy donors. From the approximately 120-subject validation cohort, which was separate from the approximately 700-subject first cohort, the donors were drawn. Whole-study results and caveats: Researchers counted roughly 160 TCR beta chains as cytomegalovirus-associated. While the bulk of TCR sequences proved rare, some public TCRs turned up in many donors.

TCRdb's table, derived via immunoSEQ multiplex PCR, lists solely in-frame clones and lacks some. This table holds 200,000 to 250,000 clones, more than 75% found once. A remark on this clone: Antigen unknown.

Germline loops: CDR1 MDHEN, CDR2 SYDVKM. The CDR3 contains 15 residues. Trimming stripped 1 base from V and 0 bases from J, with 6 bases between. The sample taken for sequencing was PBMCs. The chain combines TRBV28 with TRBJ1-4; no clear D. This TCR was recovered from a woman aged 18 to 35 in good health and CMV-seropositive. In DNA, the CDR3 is TGTGCCAGCAGTTTATTTCGAGCAACTAATGAAAAACTGTTTTTT. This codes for CASSLFRATNEKLFF.